These T cell receptor beta chains were read from a single sample in a study of T cells in Graves' hyperthyroidism and ophthalmopathy. TCRdb used MiXCR to reprocess the multiplex PCR reads, holding one entry per CDR3 protein. The sample has hundreds of thousands of distinct CDR3 sequences, approximately 15% seen once; the top ten hold over 50%. The sequencing sample was made of blood. These receptors were obtained from a woman between 55 and 75 years old with Graves' ophthalmopathy. CDR3s include the opening cysteine and the closing phenylalanine or tryptophan. A D gene is named only where the DNA matches it firmly. For some rows the clone size is stated as once, few or many, or as a class when expanded; others skip it.

j_gene,abundance,len,v_gene,d_gene,CDR3aa
TRBJ2-7,many,15,TRBV7-2,-,CASSLGRSLSYEQYF
TRBJ2-1,many,13,TRBV6-1,TRBD2,CASSLTSFYEQFF
TRBJ2-7,many,13,TRBV11-3,-,CASSLGWSHEQYF
TRBJ1-4,-,14,TRBV7-2,-,CASRRDATNEKLFF
TRBJ2-6,many,16,TRBV6-5,TRBD2,CASSYSGGTGANVLTF
TRBJ2-5,-,12,TRBV2,-,CASSEGAVEGHF
TRBJ1-4,-,13,TRBV28,TRBD1,CAIGTENDEKLFF
TRBJ2-3,-,18,TRBV4-3,TRBD2,CASSQDLLRAGAADTQYF
TRBJ2-4,-,18,TRBV25-1,-,CASSAPWGTLGAKNIQYF
TRBJ1-4,many,13,TRBV27,-,CASSRATNEKLFF